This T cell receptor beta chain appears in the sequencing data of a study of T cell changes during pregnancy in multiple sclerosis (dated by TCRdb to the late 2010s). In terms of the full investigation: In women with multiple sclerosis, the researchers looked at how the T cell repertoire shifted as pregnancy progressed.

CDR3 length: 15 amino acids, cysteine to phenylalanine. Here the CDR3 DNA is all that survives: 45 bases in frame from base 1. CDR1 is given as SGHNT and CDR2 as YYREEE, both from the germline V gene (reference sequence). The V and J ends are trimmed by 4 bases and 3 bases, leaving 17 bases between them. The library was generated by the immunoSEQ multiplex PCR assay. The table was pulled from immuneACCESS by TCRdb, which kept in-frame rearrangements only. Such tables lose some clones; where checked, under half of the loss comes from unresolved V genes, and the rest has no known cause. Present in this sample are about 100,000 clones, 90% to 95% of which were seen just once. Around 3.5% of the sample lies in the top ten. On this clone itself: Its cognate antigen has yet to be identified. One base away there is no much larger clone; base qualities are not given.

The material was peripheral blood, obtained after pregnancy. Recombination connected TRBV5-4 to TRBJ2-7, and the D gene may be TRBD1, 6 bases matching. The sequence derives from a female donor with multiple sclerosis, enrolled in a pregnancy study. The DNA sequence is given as TGTGCCAGCAGCCCCCCCGGACAGCCGGGCTACGAGCAGTACTTC. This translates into CASSPPGQPGYEQYF.